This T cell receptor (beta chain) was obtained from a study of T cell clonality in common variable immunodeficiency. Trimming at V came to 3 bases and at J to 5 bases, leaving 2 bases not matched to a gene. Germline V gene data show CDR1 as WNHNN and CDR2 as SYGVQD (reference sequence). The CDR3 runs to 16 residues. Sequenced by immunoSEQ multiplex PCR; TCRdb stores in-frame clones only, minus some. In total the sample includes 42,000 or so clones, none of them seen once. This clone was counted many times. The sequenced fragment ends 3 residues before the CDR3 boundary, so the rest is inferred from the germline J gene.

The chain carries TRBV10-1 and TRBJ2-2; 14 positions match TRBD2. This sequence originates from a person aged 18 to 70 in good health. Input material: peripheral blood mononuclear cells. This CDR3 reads CASSERLAGGTGELFF. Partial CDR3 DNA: TGCGCCAGCAGTGAAAGACTAGCGGGAGGGACCGGGGAG.